Below, 17 T cell receptor beta chains from the same sample are listed, as sequenced in a study of blood T cell repertoires in COVID-19. Some clones are missing from TCRdb's copy, which holds only in-frame ones; the method was immunoSEQ multiplex PCR. The table shows under 150,000 clones, with around 85% occurring only once. The specimen sequenced was peripheral blood. The receptor source for this set is a man aged 50-59 years with acute or convalescent COVID-19.

The V gene is TRBV5-1, the J gene TRBJ2-3, with 11 bases matching TRBD2. Germline V gene sequence: CDR1 SGHRS, CDR2 YFSETQ. V dropped 2 bases and J dropped 3; count of bases not matched to a gene: 8. This CDR3 spans 17 amino acids. The DNA for the CDR3 is TGCGCCAGCAGCTTCAGGCTAGCGGGGGGCGGGACAGATACGCAGTATTTT. It codes for CASSFRLAGGGTDTQYF.

This chain uses TRBV9 with TRBJ2-3; maybe TRBD2 (6 bases). V shed 0 bases and J shed 4 bases, with 12 bases lying between them. The length of the CDR3 is 15 residues. Germline lookup yields CDR1 SGDLS and CDR2 YYNGEE. The CDR3 is CASSVAERAADTQYF. For the CDR3, the DNA is TGTGCCAGCAGCGTAGCGGAGCGGGCCGCAGATACGCAGTATTTT.

The chain uses TRBV13 and TRBJ1-3, with D tentatively TRBD1 (6 bases). The V end lost 2 bases, the J end lost 5 bases, and 10 bases lay between the germline ends. CDR3 length: 14 residues. Germline V gene sequence: CDR1 PRHDT, CDR2 FYEKMQ (reference sequence). CDR3 in amino acids: CASSLPGQRNTIYF. Here the CDR3 DNA reads TGTGCCAGCAGCTTACCTGGACAGAGAAACACCATATATTTT.

This chain joins TRBV19 and TRBJ1-3, with TRBD1 matching 9 bases. Germline V gives CDR1 LNHDA, CDR2 SQIVND (reference sequence). CDR3 length: 16 amino acids. The V segment lost 3 bases and the J segment 2 bases; nucleotides outside the gene matches: 5. The CDR3 spells CASSISGTGTGNTIYF. DNA for the CDR3: TGTGCCAGTAGTATCTCCGGGACAGGGACTGGAAACACCATATATTTT.

This chain links TRBV7-3 with TRBJ2-5; D possibly corresponds to TRBD2 (6 bases). Looked up from germline, CDR1 is SGHTA and CDR2 is FQGTGA. The V end lost 5 bases, the J end lost 3 bases, and 10 bases lay between the germline ends. The CDR3 consists of 13 residues. CDR3 loop: CASSMGGKETQYF. Here the CDR3 DNA reads TGTGCCAGCAGCATGGGGGGTAAAGAGACCCAGTACTTC. Full variable domain (missing parts from reference TRBV7-3 and TRBJ2-5): GAGVSQTPSNKVTEKGKYVELRCDPISGHTALYWYRQSLGQGPEFLIYFQGTGAADDSGLPNDRFFAVRPEGSVSTLKIQRTERGDSAVYLCASSMGGKETQYFGPGTRLLVL.

The rearrangement uses TRBV28 and TRBJ1-6; 7 bases agree with TRBD1. With 6 bases clipped from V and 10 bases from J, the junction kept 9 bases outside the gene matches. The CDR3 has 14 amino acids. Per the germline V gene, CDR1 is MDHEN and CDR2 is SYDVKM. This chain's CDR3 is CASSESGGVSPLHF. The DNA for the CDR3 is TGTGCCAGCAGCGAGTCAGGGGGAGTGTCACCCCTCCACTTT.

This clone was recorded a few times. DNA for the CDR3: TGTGCCAGCAGTCCATGGGACAGAACCTACGAGCAGTACTTC. Encoded protein: CASSPWDRTYEQYF. V and J are TRBV27 and TRBJ2-7; 7 nucleotides align to TRBD1. V lost 5 bases, J lost 2 bases, and 6 bases stayed unmatched. Per the germline V gene, CDR1 is MNHEY and CDR2 is SMNVEV (reference sequence). This CDR3 is built from 14 residues.

J is TRBJ1-1 and V is TRBV29-1; TRBD1 matches 9 bases. The V and J ends lost 6 bases and 2 bases, in that order; junction bases with no gene match: 7. Germline CDR1 reads SQVTM; CDR2 reads ANQGSEA. The CDR3 runs 14 residues. Here the CDR3 reads CSVRTGAFNTEAFF. The CDR3 DNA reads TGCAGCGTCCGGACAGGGGCCTTTAACACTGAAGCTTTCTTT.

V usage is TRBV2 and J usage is TRBJ2-2; 9 bases are shared with TRBD1. This CDR3 has 15 residues. Trimming cost V 5 bases and J 4 bases; bases outside gene matches: 5. Germline V gives CDR1 SNHLY, CDR2 FYNNEI. CDR3 loop: CASSRDRGSTGELFF. Here the CDR3 DNA reads TGTGCCAGCAGTCGAGACAGGGGGAGCACCGGGGAGCTGTTTTTT.

The chain links TRBV7-3 to TRBJ2-1; 8 bases map to TRBD2. The CDR3 is made up of 15 amino acids. Germline trimming cut 1 base from V and 6 bases from J; bases unmatched to any gene: 5. CDR1 is SGHTA and CDR2 is FQGTGA in the germline V gene. CDR3 bases: TGTGCCAGCAGCTTAATGAGCGGGGGACCCAATGAGCAGTTCTTC. The encoded protein is CASSLMSGGPNEQFF.

The chain uses TRBV21-1 and TRBJ1-5. TRBV21-1 represents a pseudogene. CDR3 size: 14 residues. The CDR3 sequence: CASSAGRVIRPQHF. The CDR3 bases are TGTGCCAGCAGCGCGGGAAGGGTGATTCGGCCCCAGCATTTT.

The chain employs TRBV28 and TRBJ2-7; 7 bases line up with TRBD1. The CDR3 contains 15 residues. Looked up from germline, CDR1 is MDHEN and CDR2 is SYDVKM. The V segment lost 5 bases and the J segment 2 bases; nucleotides outside the gene matches: 9. The CDR3, as DNA: TGTGCCAGCAGTACTACAGGGGCCTCCACCTACGAGCAGTACTTC. It encodes CASSTTGASTYEQYF. The whole variable domain, remainder taken from reference TRBV28 and TRBJ2-7, is DVKVTQSSRYLVKRTGEKVFLECVQDMDHENMFWYRQDPGLGLRLIYFSYDVKMKEKGDIPEGYSVSREKKERFSLILESASTNQTSMYLCASSTTGASTYEQYFGPGTRLTVT.

This sequence joins TRBV18 and TRBJ1-6; 7 nucleotides match TRBD1. Germline CDR1 is KGHSH and CDR2 is LQKENI. V gave up 2 bases and J gave up 7 bases; unmatched junction bases: 5. CDR3 length equals 15 residues. The CDR3 region is CASSPVKGANSPLHF. For the CDR3, the DNA is TGTGCCAGCTCACCAGTAAAGGGGGCGAATTCACCCCTCCACTTT.

This chain uses TRBV11-2 with TRBJ1-2, with D maybe TRBD1 (5 bases). Trimming stripped 2 bases from V and 6 bases from J, with 10 bases between. CDR3 length: 13 residues. The germline V gene has CDR1 SGHAT and CDR2 FQNNGV. CDR3 in amino acids: CASSLQEGDGYTF. The CDR3 nucleotides read TGTGCCAGCAGCTTACAGGAAGGGGATGGCTACACCTTC.

The chain combines TRBV28 with TRBJ1-1; 10 positions match TRBD1. The ends lost 2 bases at V and 0 bases at J; junction bases unmatched: 3. The CDR3 totals 16 residues. CDR1 MDHEN and CDR2 SYDVKM come from the germline V gene. The CDR3 loop reads CASSLLDRGLNTEAFF. CDR3 nucleotides: TGTGCCAGCAGTTTACTTGACAGGGGGCTGAACACTGAAGCTTTCTTT.

The chain carries TRBV5-1 and TRBJ2-2; D possibly corresponds to TRBD2 (7 bases). Trimming shortened V by 4 bases and J by 10 bases, and 23 bases separated the two germline ends. From germline, CDR1 is SGHRS and CDR2 YFSETQ. The CDR3 totals 16 residues. CDR3 nucleotide sequence: TGCGCCAGCAGCCCCTTGGCGGGGGCCCTCCCTGCGGAGCTGTTTTTT. Encoded protein: CASSPLAGALPAELFF.

The V call is TRBV10-2, the J call TRBJ2-7; the match to TRBD1 covers 7 bases. The V gene's germline CDR1 is WSHSY and CDR2 SAAADI. This CDR3 region has 14 residues. V trimming: 6 bases; J trimming: 3 bases; junction bases outside the gene matches: 8. Written as DNA, the CDR3 is TGCGCCAGCAGGCCCCGGACAGGAGACTACGAGCAGTACGTC. Protein sequence: CASRPRTGDYEQYV.